This TCR beta chain was captured in a study of CXCR3-negative and CXCR3-positive naive CD8 T cells (dated by TCRdb to about 2019). With regard to the full study: In total, 120 million to 150 million TRB reads were obtained, which works out to roughly 1.5 +/- 0.3 million reads per library. Diversity and physicochemical repertoire analyses were performed on about a dozen donors pooled from two independent experiments. For the TRBV-TRBJ cluster analysis, the naive subsets came from 5 donors, while the memory cells came from 3 donors. Broader findings and caveats from the paper: Repertoire diversity was comparably high in both naive subsets but much lower in memory CD8+ T cells. TRB CDR3s from CXCR3-positive naive cells showed higher hydrophobicity (lower Kidera factor 4), lower energy, and higher strength and volume indices than CXCR3-negative naive cells. Naive CXCR3-negative and CXCR3-positive cells from the same donor showed similar TRBV-TRBJ usage, whereas memory cells showed distinct patterns. Because surface CD5, which is linked to self-reactivity in mice, was comparable between the naive subsets, TCR interaction strength was also inferred from the physicochemical properties of TRB CDR3s. CXCR3 expression partially decreased after cryopreservation, so most assays used freshly isolated PBMCs.

Each CD8+ T cell subset was flow-sorted in triplicate, and 300,000 or so cells per subset were placed directly into RLT lysis buffer. To exclude memory contaminants, naive CD8+ T cells were stringently defined as CD45RO-CCR7+CD27+CD95-. Standard density gradient centrifugation was used to isolate peripheral blood mononuclear cells from buffy coats. Naive CXCR3-negative and CXCR3-positive CD8+ T cells were flow-sorted using a FACSAria III. Total RNA was extracted from sorted cells using an RNeasy Mini Kit. About this clonotype: Its antigen is unknown.

The sequencer was a NextSeq 550. The Human TCR Profiling Kit (MiLaboratory) was used to prepare UMI-labeled 5' RACE TRB cDNA libraries. The full amount of extracted RNA was used for cDNA synthesis, and the full amount of resulting cDNA was used for PCR amplification. Libraries were prepared in parallel with an identical number of PCR cycles. As for the original processing: About 49,000 +/- 11,000 unique UMI-labeled TRB cDNA molecules per library were extracted with MIGEC and MiXCR, with at least two reads per UMI required. Each library averaged about 40,000 +/- 10,000 functional in-frame TRB CDR3 nucleotide clonotypes without stop codons. After each sample was downsampled to 5000 UMI-labeled TRB molecules, VDJtools was used to calculate diversity metrics such as normalized Shannon-Wiener and Chao1. VDJtools computed clonotype-size-weighted physicochemical properties of the central five CDR3 residues: interaction energy, strength, volume and Kidera factor 4. TCRdb reanalyzed the reads, keeping one entry per CDR3 protein sequence and omitting DNA. These V and J calls derive from TCRdb rather than the authors' analysis. The table for this sample records about 90,000 distinct CDR3 sequences. Roughly 1.1% of the sample is in the top ten clones.

Based on the germline V gene (reference sequence), the CDR1 and CDR2 sequences are LNHDA and SQIVND. The CDR3 goes from the cysteine to the phenylalanine over 14 residues. DNA is not on record. Recombination linked TRBV19 to TRBJ1-1; TCRdb's D gene call, TRBD1, goes unchecked for lack of DNA. Sequenced sample: naive CXCR3- CD8+ T cells from blood. Taken with the paper, the label for cell subset or site translates to: CD45RO-CCR7+CD27+CD95- naive CD8+ T cells lacking CXCR3 (TNR3-). This receptor was obtained from a human donor in good health. Some clones in this sample may be carry-over from other donors' samples. CDR3 region: CASSINRANTEAFF. This CDR3, with the reference TRBV19 and TRBJ1-1 proteins standing in past its ends, gives the full variable domain DGGITQSPKYLFRKEGQNVTLSCEQNLNHDAMYWYRQDPGQGLRLIYYSQIVNDFQKGDIAEGYSVSREKKESFPLTVTSAQKNPTAFYLCASSINRANTEAFFGQGTRLTVV.